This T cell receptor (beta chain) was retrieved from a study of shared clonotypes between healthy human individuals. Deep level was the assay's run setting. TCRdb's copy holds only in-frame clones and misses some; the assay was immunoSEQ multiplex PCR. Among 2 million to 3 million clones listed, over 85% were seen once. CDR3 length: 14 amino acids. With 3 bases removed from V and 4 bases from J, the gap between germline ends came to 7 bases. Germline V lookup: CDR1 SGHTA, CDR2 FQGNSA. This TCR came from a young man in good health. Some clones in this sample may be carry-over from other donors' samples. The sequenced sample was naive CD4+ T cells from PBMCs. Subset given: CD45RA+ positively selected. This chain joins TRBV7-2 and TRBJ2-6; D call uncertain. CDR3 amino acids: CASSLVQGANVLTF. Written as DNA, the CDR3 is TGTGCCAGCAGCTTGGTCCAGGGGGCCAACGTCCTGACTTTC.